This T cell receptor beta chain was identified during a study of Ad26.COV2.S vaccination and SARS-CoV-2 variants. For the study at large: Intramuscular Ad26.COV2.S at 5x10^10 or 1x10^11 viral particles.

This sample's treatment: some 20 received Ad26.COV2.S at low or high dose, single or two shots; several received placebo; per-sample allocation not given. Samples came from day 63 after the first vaccine or placebo injection. The germline V and J ends were trimmed by 0 bases and 2 bases, with 8 bases remaining between them. CDR3 length: 14 amino acids. Germline V lookup: CDR1 SGHRS, CDR2 YFSETQ. The data were produced by immunoSEQ multiplex PCR, yet TCRdb's version contains in-frame clones alone and is incomplete. The sample has roughly 330,000 clones, under 90% seen once. The clonotype originates from a person aged 18 to 65 who received the Ad26.COV2.S COVID-19 vaccine or a placebo. This chain links TRBV5-1 with TRBJ2-5; D is ambiguous. This specimen was peripheral blood, taken in a trial of Ad26.COV2.S vaccine versus placebo. As DNA, the CDR3 is TGCGCCAGCAGCTTGGCCAGCCTGCAAGAGACCCAGTACTTC. It encodes CASSLASLQETQYF.